This TCR beta chain was obtained from a study of early T cells in non-severe SARS-CoV-2 infection. The overall study: From unsorted whole blood, bulk RNA was sequenced, and the chains remained unpaired. Study-level results: A preference for anti-spike CD8 responses marked VDJdb matching, which missed private and CD4 specificities.

The TCR library protocol was used to attach unique molecular identifiers. These identifiers were attached to individual cDNA molecules. TCRdb ran MiXCR on the 5' RACE reads and lists one entry per CDR3 protein. Among some 76,000 distinct CDR3 sequences listed, roughly 15% were seen once. This clonotype showed up many times. The target antigen is unknown. Unmatched junction bases numbered 6, after V lost 4 bases and J lost 4 bases. The CDR3 runs to 15 residues. The germline CDR1 and CDR2 sequences are SEHNR and FQNEAQ (reference sequence). The TCR comes from an adult who was a healthcare worker with PCR-confirmed SARS-CoV-2 infection or an uninfected control (not recorded which). The V gene is TRBV7-9, the J gene TRBJ2-2; 7 positions match TRBD2. The sequencing input was whole blood. CDR3 region: CASSWEGTSTGELFF. The CDR3 DNA follows: TGTGCCAGCAGCTGGGAGGGAACAAGCACCGGGGAGCTGTTTTTT.